This T cell receptor beta chain was identified during a study of blood T cell repertoires in COVID-19. Germline assignment: CDR1 LNHDA and CDR2 SQIVND (reference sequence). V dropped 7 bases and J dropped 0; count of bases not matched to a gene: 9. This CDR3 is built from 16 residues. Original methodology: Amplified reference gene primers provided the basis for estimating nucleated cell counts. Sequencing was performed with immunoSEQ multiplex PCR; in TCRdb, only in-frame clones are kept and a portion is missing. For V, J and clone size, that table is used; D and trimming come from the DNA. The sample includes around 290,000 clones, roughly 92% of them seen just once.

The TCR sequence derives from a woman aged 30 to 39 with COVID-19, enrolled during active disease. Material: peripheral blood. The gene calls are TRBV19 and TRBJ1-1, with TRBD1 matching over 9 bases. The CDR3 spells CASTGWGTGMNTEAFF. The DNA of the CDR3 is TGTGCCAGTACGGGGTGGGGGACAGGGATGAACACTGAAGCTTTCTTT.